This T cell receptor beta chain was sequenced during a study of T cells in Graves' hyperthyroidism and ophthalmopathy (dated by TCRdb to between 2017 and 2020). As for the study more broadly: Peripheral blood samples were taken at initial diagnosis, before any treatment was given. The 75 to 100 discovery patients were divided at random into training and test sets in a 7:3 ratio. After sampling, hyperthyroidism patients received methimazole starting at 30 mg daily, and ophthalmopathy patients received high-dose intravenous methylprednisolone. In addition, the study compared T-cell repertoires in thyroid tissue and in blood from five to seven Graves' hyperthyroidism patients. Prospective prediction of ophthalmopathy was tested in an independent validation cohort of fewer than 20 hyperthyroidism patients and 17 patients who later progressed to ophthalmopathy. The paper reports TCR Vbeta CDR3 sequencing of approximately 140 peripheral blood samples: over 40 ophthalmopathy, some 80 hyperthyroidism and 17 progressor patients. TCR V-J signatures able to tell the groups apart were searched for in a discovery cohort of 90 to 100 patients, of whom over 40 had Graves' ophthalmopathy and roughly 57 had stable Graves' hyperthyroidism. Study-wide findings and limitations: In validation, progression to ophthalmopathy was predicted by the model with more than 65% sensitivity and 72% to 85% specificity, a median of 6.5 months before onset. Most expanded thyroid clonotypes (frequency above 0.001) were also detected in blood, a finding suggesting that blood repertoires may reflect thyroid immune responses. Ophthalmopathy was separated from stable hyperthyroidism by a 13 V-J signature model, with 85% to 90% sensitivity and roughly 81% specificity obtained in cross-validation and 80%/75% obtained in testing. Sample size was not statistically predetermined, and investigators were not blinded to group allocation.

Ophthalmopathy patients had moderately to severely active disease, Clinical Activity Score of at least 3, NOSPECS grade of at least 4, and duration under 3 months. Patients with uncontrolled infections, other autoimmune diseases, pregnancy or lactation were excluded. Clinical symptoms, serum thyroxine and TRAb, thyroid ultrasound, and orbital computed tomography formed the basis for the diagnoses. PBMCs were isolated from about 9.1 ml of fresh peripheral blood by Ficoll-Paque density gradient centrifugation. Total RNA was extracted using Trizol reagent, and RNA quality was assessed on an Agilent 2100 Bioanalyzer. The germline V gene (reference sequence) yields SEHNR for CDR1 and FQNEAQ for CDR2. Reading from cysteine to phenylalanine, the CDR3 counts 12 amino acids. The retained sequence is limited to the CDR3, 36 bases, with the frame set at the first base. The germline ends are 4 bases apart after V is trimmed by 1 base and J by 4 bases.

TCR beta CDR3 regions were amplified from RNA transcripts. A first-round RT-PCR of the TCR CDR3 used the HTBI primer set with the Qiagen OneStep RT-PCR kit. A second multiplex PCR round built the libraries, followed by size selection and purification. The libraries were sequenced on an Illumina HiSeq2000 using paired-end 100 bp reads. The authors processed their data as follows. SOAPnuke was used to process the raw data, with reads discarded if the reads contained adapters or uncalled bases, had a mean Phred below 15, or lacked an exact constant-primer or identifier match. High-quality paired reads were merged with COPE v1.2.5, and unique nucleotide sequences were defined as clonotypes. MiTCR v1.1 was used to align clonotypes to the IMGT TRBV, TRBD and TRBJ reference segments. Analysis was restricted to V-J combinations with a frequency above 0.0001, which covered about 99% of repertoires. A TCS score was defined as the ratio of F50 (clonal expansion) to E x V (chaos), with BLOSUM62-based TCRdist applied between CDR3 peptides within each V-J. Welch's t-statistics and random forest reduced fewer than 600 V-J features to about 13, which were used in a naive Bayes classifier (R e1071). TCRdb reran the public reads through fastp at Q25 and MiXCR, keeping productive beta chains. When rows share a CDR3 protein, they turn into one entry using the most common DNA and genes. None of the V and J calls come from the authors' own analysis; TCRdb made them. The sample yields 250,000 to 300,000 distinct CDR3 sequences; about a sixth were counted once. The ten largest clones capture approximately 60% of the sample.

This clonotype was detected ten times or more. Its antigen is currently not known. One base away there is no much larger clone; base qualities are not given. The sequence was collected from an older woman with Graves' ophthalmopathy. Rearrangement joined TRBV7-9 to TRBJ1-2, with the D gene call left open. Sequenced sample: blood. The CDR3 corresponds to CASSLELYGYTF. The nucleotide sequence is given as TGTGCCAGCAGCTTAGAGCTCTATGGCTACACCTTC.